The sequence of this T cell receptor (beta chain) was determined in a study of vaccination effects on CD4 cells after COVID-19. On the study more broadly: Of the BNT162b2 and mRNA-1273 vaccines, participants received two doses of one or the other.

Clones were read by immunoSEQ multiplex PCR, and TCRdb kept only the in-frame ones, dropping some. The sample lists tens of thousands of clones; around 77% were seen once. Trimming shortened V by 6 bases and J by 2 bases, and 13 bases separated the two germline ends. The CDR3 length is 14 residues. Germline loops: CDR1 SGHRS, CDR2 YFSETQ. This clone appeared a few times. Its specificity is not known. Pools of viral peptides were used by the ViraFEST assay to expand antigen-specific CD4+ T cells ahead of sequencing. Following culture for approximately ten days, CD4+ T cells were isolated. None of these healthy vaccinees had been infected with SARS-CoV-2 before vaccination.

Sample: CD4+ T cells from PBMCs cultured with HCoV-NL63 spike peptides, taken before COVID-19 vaccination. The rearrangement uses TRBV5-1 and TRBJ2-3; TRBD1 is a possible D gene (6 bases). This sequence was found in a human donor who received a COVID-19 vaccine. The CDR3, as DNA: TGCGCCAGCACCTTAACAGGGTTCACAGATACGCAGTATTTT. Amino acids: CASTLTGFTDTQYF.